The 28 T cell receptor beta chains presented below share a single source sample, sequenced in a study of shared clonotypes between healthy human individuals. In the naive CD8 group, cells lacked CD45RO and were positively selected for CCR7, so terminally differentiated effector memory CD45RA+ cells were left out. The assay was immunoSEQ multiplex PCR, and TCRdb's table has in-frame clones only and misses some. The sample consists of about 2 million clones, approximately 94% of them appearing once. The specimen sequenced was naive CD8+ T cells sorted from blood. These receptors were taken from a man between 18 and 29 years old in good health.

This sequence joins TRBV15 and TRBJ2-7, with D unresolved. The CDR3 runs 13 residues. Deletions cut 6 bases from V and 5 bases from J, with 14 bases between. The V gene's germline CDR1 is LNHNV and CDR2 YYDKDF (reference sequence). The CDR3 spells CATRLPPSNEQYF. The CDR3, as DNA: TGTGCCACCAGGCTCCCGCCTTCCAACGAGCAGTACTTC.

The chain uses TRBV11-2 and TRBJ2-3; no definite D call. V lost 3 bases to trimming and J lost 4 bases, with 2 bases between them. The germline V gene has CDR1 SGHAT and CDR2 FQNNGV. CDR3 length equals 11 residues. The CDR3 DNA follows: TGTGCCAGCAGCTTTCCAGATACGCAGTATTTT. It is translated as CASSFPDTQYF.

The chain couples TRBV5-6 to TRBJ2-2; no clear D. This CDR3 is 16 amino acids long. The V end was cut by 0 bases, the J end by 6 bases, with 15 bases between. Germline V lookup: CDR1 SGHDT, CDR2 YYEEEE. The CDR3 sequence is CASSLEDRWAAGELFF. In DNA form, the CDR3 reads TGTGCCAGCAGCTTGGAGGATAGATGGGCAGCCGGGGAGCTGTTTTTT.

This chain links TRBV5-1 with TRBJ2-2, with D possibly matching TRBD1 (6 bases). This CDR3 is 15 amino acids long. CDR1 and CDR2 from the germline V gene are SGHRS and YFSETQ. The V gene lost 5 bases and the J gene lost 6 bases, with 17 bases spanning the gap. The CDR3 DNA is TGCGCCAGCAGGAACAGGGAAATTTGGCCCGGGGAGCTGTTTTTT. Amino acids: CASRNREIWPGELFF. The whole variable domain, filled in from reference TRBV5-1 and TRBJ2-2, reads KAGVTQTPRYLIKTRGQQVTLSCSPISGHRSVSWYQQTPGQGLQFLFEYFSETQRNKGNFPGRFSGRQFSNSRSEMNVSTLELGDSALYLCASRNREIWPGELFFGEGSRLTVL.

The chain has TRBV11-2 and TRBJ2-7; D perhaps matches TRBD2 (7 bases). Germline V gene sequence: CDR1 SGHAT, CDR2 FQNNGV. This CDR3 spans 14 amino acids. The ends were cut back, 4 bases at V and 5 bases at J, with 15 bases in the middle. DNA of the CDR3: TGTGCCAGCAGCTCCTGGGGGGGGCTGAACGAGCAGTACTTC. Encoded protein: CASSSWGGLNEQYF. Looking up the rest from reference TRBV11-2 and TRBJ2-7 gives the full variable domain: EAGVAQSPRYKIIEKRQSVAFWCNPISGHATLYWYQQILGQGPKLLIQFQNNGVVDDSQLPKDRFSAERLKGVDSTLKIQPAKLEDSAVYLCASSSWGGLNEQYFGPGTRLTVT.

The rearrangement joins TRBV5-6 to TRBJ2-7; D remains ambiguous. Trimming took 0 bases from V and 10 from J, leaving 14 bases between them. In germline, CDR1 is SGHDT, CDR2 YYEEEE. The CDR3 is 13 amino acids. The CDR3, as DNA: TGTGCCAGCAGCTTGGAGGATAGAGGCCCCCAGTACTTC. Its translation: CASSLEDRGPQYF.

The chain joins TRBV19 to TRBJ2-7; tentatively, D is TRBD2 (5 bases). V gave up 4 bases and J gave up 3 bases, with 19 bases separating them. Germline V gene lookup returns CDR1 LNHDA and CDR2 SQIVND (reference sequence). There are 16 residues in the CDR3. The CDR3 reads CASSTRGGGINYEQYF. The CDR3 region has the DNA TGTGCCAGTAGTACCCGGGGTGGAGGTATCAACTACGAGCAGTACTTC.

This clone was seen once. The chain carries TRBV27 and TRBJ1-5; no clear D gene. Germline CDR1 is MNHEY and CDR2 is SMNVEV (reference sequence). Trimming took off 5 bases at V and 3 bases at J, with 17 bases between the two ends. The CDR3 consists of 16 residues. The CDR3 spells CASSPISIRPNQPQHF. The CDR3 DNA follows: TGTGCCAGCAGTCCGATATCGATCAGACCCAATCAGCCCCAGCATTTT.

The CDR3 loop is CASSHRGVQETQYF. The CDR3 coding sequence is TGTGCCAGCAGTCACCGGGGGGTACAGGAGACCCAGTACTTC. The chain couples TRBV27 to TRBJ2-5; 7 bases match TRBD2. This CDR3 has 14 residues. V shed 5 bases, J shed 5 bases, and the junction held 8 bases outside the gene matches. Germline V gene lookup returns CDR1 MNHEY and CDR2 SMNVEV (reference sequence).

In DNA form, the CDR3 reads TGTGCCAGCAGCGTAGGGGGACTAGCGGGGTTCTCCTACGAGCAGTACTTC. Its protein is CASSVGGLAGFSYEQYF. The V and J genes are TRBV9 and TRBJ2-7, with 13 bases aligning to TRBD2. The CDR3 runs to 17 residues. CDR1 SGDLS and CDR2 YYNGEE come from the germline V gene. Trimming cost V 0 bases and J 0 bases; bases outside gene matches: 3.

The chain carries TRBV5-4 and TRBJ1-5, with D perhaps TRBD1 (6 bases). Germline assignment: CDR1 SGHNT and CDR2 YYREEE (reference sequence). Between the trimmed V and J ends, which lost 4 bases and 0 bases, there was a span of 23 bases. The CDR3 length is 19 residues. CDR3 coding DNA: TGTGCCAGCAGCCTCAGGGGCCATACTTACGATTATAGCAATCAGCCCCAGCATTTT. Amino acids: CASSLRGHTYDYSNQPQHF. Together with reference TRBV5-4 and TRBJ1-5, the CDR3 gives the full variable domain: ETGVTQSPTHLIKTRGQQVTLRCSSQSGHNTVSWYQQALGQGPQFIFQYYREEENGRGNFPPRFSGLQFPNYSSELNVNALELDDSALYLCASSLRGHTYDYSNQPQHFGDGTRLSIL.

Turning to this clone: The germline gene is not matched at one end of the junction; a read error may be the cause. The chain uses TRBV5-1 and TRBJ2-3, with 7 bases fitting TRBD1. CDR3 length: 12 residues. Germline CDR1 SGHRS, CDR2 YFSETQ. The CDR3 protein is CASNGWWDRGHF. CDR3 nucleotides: TGCGCCAGCAATGGGTGGTGGGATAGGGGGCATTTT. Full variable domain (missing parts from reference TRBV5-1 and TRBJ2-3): KAGVTQTPRYLIKTRGQQVTLSCSPISGHRSVSWYQQTPGQGLQFLFEYFSETQRNKGNFPGRFSGRQFSNSRSEMNVSTLELGDSALYLCASNGWWDRGHFGPGTRLTVL.

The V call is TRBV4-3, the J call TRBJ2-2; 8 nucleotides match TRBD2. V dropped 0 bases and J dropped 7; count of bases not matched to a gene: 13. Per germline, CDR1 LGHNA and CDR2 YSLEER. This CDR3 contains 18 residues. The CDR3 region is CASSQETLAGPRNGELFF. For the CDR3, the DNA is TGCGCCAGCAGCCAAGAAACCCTAGCGGGTCCCAGGAACGGGGAGCTGTTTTTT.

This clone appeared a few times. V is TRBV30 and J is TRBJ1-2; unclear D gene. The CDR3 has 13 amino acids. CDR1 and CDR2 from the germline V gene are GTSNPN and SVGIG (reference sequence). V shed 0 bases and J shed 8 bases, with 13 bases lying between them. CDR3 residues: CAWSVAVPGGYTF. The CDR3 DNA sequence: TGTGCCTGGAGTGTAGCAGTACCTGGGGGCTACACCTTC. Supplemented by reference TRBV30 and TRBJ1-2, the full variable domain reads SQTIHQWPATLVQPVGSPLSLECTVEGTSNPNLYWYRQAAGRGLQLLFYSVGIGQISSEVPQNLSASRPQDRQFILSSKKLLLSDSGFYLCAWSVAVPGGYTFGSGTRLTVV.

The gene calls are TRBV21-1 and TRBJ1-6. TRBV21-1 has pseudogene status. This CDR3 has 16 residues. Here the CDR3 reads CASSPFGGTDNSPLHF. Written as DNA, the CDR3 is TGTGCCAGCAGCCCCTTCGGGGGGACAGACAATTCACCCCTCCACTTT.

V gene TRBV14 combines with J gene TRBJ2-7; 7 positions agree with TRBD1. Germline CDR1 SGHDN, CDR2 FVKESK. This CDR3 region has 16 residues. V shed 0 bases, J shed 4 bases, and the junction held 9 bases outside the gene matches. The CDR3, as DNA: TGTGCCAGCAGCCAAGATCAGACAGGGTATCTGTACGAGCAGTACTTC. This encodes CASSQDQTGYLYEQYF.

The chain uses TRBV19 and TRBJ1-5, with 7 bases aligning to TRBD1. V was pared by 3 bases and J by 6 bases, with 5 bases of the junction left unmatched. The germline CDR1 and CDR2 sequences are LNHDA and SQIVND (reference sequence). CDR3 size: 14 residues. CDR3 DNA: TGTGCCAGTAGTATCGTAGGGGGCACTCAGCCCCAGCATTTT. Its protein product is CASSIVGGTQPQHF.

CDR3 region: CASSFAYREGTDTQYF. DNA of the CDR3: TGTGCCAGCAGCTTCGCGTACCGGGAGGGCACAGATACGCAGTATTTT. The V gene is TRBV7-9, the J gene TRBJ2-3; 7 bases align to TRBD2. The J segment lost 1 base and the V segment lost 3 bases, leaving 7 bases of the junction unmatched. There are 16 residues in the CDR3. Germline-derived CDR1 and CDR2 are SEHNR and FQNEAQ (reference sequence).

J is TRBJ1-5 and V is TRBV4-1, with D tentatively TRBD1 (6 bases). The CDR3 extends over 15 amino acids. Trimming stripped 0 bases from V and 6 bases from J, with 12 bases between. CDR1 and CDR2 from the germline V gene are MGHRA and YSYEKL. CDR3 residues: CASSQEQGHGQPQHF. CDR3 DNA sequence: TGCGCCAGCAGCCAAGAGCAGGGGCATGGTCAGCCCCAGCATTTT.

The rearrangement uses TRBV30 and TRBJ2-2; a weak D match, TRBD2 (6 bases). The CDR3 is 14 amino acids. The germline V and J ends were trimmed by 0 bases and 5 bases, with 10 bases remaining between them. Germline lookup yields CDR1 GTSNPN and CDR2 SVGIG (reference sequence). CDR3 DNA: TGTGCCTGGAGTGTTGGAGGGGTAACCGGGGAGCTGTTTTTT. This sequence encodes CAWSVGGVTGELFF.

Here the CDR3 DNA reads TGTGCCAGCAGACTCTTTGGGGTAATGAACACTGAAGCTTTCTTT. It is translated as CASRLFGVMNTEAFF. This sequence joins TRBV27 and TRBJ1-1; D is unresolved. The V and J ends lost 6 bases and 0 bases respectively, with 14 bases between them. From germline, CDR1 is MNHEY and CDR2 SMNVEV (reference sequence). The CDR3 has 15 amino acids.

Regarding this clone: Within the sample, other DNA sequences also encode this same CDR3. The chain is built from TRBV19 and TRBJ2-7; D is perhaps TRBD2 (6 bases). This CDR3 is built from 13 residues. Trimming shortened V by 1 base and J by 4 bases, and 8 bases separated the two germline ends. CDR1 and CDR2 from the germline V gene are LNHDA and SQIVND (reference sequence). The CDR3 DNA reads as TGTGCCAGTAGTATAGGCGGGACGTACGAGCAGTACTTC. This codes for CASSIGGTYEQYF. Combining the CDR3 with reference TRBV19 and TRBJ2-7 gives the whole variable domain DGGITQSPKYLFRKEGQNVTLSCEQNLNHDAMYWYRQDPGQGLRLIYYSQIVNDFQKGDIAEGYSVSREKKESFPLTVTSAQKNPTAFYLCASSIGGTYEQYFGPGTRLTVT.

CDR3 DNA: TGTGCCACCAGCAGAGTTTGGGGGGACACTGAAGCTTTCTTT. Translating it yields CATSRVWGDTEAFF. The J gene is TRBJ1-1, the V gene TRBV15; D is possibly TRBD1 (5 bases). V lost 1 base and J lost 3, with 9 bases in between. CDR3 length equals 14 residues. Germline CDR1 reads LNHNV; CDR2 reads YYDKDF (reference sequence).

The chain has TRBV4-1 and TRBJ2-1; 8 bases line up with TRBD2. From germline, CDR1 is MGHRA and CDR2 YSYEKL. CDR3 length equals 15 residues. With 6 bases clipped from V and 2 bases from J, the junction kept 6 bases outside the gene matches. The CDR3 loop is CASSVISGTYNEQFF. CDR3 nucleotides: TGCGCCAGCAGTGTCATTAGCGGGACCTACAATGAGCAGTTCTTC.

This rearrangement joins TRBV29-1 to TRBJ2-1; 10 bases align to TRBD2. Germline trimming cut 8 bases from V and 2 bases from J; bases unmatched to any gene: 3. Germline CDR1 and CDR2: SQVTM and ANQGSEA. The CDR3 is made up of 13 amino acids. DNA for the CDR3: TGCAGCACACTAGCGGGGACCTACAATGAGCAGTTCTTC. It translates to CSTLAGTYNEQFF.

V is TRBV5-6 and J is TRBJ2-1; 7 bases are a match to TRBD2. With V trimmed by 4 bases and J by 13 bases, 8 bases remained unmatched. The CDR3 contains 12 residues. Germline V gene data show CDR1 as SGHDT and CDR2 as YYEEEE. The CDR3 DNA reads TGTGCCAGCAGCCAATCGGGAGGTAATCAGTTCTTC. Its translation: CASSQSGGNQFF.

In DNA form, the CDR3 reads TGTGCCAGCAGCTCCCAAGGGGGAGCTAACTATGGCTACACCTTC. Residues: CASSSQGGANYGYTF. The chain uses TRBV7-9 and TRBJ1-2; D perhaps matches TRBD1 (6 bases). Germline V CDR1 and CDR2: SEHNR, FQNEAQ (reference sequence). Between the trimmed V and J ends, which lost 4 bases and 0 bases, there was a span of 12 bases. The CDR3 has 15 amino acids.

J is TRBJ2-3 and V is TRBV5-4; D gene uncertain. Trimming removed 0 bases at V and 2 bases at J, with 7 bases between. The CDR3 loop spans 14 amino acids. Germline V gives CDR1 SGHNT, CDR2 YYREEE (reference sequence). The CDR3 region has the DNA TGTGCCAGCAGCTTGGGATCGATCACAGATACGCAGTATTTT. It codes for CASSLGSITDTQYF.